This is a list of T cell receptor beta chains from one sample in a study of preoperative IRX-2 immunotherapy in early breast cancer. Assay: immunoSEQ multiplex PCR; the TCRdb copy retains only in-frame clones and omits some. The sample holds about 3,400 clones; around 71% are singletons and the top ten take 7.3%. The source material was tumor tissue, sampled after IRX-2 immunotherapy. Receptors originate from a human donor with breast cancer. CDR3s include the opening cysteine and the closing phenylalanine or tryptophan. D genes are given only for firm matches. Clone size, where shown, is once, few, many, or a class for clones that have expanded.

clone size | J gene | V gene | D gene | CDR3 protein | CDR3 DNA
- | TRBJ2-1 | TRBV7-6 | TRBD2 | CASSLDISGRGLRDEQFF | TGTGCCAGCAGCTTAGATATCTCAGGGAGGGGCTTGCGCGATGAGCAGTTCTTC
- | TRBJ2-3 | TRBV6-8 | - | CASYVAATDTQYF | TGTGCCAGCTACGTGGCAGCTACAGATACGCAGTATTTT
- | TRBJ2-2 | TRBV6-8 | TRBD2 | CATYPGLAGPGELFF | TGTGCCACCTATCCGGGACTAGCGGGGCCCGGGGAGCTGTTTTTT
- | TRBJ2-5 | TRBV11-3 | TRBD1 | CASHIGQAQETQYF | TGTGCCAGCCATATCGGACAGGCCCAAGAGACCCAGTACTTC
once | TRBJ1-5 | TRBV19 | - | CASSTGQLYQPQHF | TGTGCCAGTAGTACTGGACAGCTTTACCAGCCCCAGCATTTT
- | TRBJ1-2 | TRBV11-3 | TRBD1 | CASSSSLGWTGYPGYTF | TGTGCCAGCAGCTCCTCGCTGGGGTGGACAGGGTATCCTGGCTACACCTTC
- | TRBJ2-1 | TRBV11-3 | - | CASSQGSGRHEQFF | TGTGCCAGCAGCCAAGGATCGGGCCGGCATGAGCAGTTCTTC
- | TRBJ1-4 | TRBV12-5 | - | CASGLRGNEKLFF | TGTGCTAGTGGTTTACGGGGAAATGAAAAACTGTTTTTT
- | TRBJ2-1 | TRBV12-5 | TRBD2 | CASGLVLPGLVTAEQFF | TGTGCTAGTGGTTTGGTCCTCCCGGGACTAGTTACGGCTGAGCAGTTCTTC
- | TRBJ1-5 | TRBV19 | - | CATGWGNNQPQHF | TGTGCCACCGGGTGGGGAAACAATCAGCCCCAGCATTTT
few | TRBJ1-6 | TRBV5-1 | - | CASSLAGGRNSPLHF | TGCGCCAGCAGCTTGGCAGGTGGCAGGAATTCACCCCTCCACTTT
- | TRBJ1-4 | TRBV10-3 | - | CAISESYVPNEKLFF | TGTGCCATCAGTGAGTCGTATGTACCTAATGAAAAACTGTTTTTT
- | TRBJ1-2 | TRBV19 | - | CASSIGQSYGYTF | TGTGCCAGTAGTATCGGACAGAGCTATGGCTACACCTTC
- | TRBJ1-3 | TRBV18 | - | CASSPPGNLLAGNTIYF | TGTGCCAGCTCACCTCCGGGGAATCTCCTCGCTGGAAACACCATATATTTT
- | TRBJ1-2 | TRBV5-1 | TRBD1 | CASSLGTGGVYGYTF | TGCGCCAGCAGCTTGGGGACAGGGGGCGTCTATGGCTACACCTTC
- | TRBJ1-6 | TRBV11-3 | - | CASSQAGMDSPLHF | TGTGCCAGCAGCCAAGCAGGGATGGATTCACCCCTCCACTTT
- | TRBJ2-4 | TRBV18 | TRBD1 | CASSPSTGEESKNIQYF | TGTGCCAGCTCACCGTCGACAGGGGAGGAGTCCAAAAACATTCAGTACTTC
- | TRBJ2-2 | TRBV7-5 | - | CASSLSPGRTGELFF | TGTGCCAGCAGCTTATCTCCAGGGAGGACCGGGGAGCTGTTTTTT
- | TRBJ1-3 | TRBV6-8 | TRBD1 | CASSSTGAGNTIYF | TGTGCCAGCAGTTCGACAGGGGCTGGAAACACCATATATTTT
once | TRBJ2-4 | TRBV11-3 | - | CASSLDPGGVQNIQYF | TGTGCCAGCAGCTTAGACCCTGGGGGTGTCCAAAACATTCAGTACTTC
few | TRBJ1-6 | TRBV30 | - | CAWLGQYNSPLHF | TGTGCCTGGCTAGGACAATATAATTCACCCCTCCACTTT
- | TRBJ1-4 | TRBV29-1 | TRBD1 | CSVVRRGQDEKLFF | TGCAGCGTTGTAAGGAGGGGGCAAGATGAAAAACTGTTTTTT
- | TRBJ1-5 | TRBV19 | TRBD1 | CASSIQGAEHF | TGTGCCAGTAGTATACAGGGGGCCGAGCATTTT
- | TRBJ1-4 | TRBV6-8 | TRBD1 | CASRSRDRAKNEKLFF | TGTGCCAGCCGGTCCCGGGACAGGGCGAAGAATGAAAAACTGTTTTTT
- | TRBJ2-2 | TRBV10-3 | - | CAISETERRAGELFF | TGTGCCATCAGTGAGACAGAAAGGCGGGCCGGGGAGCTGTTTTTT
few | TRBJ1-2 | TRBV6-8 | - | CASKIGQGNYGYTF | TGTGCCAGCAAAATTGGGCAGGGAAACTATGGCTACACCTTC
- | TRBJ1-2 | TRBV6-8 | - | CASRQSLRDGYTF | TGTGCCAGTAGACAGAGCCTAAGAGACGGCTACACCTTC
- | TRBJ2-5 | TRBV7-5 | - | CASSKRVGRGPSQETQYF | TGTGCCAGCAGCAAACGGGTGGGCAGGGGGCCTTCTCAGGAGACCCAGTACTTC
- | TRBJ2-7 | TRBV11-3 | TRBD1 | CASSPDRGRDEQYF | TGTGCCAGCAGCCCGGACAGGGGGCGCGACGAGCAGTACTTC
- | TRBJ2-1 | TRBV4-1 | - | CASSRSRVAYTYNEQFF | TGCGCCAGCAGCCGATCGCGAGTAGCGTACACCTACAATGAGCAGTTCTTC
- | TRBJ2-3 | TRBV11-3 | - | CASSLGLEGGTDTQYF | TGTGCCAGCAGCCTAGGACTAGAGGGGGGCACAGATACGCAGTATTTT
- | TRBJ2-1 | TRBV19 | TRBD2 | CASQTSGGALGEQFF | TGTGCCAGTCAAACTAGCGGGGGGGCCTTGGGTGAGCAGTTCTTC
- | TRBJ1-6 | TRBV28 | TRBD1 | CASSLGDRDNSPLHF | TGTGCCAGCAGTTTAGGGGACAGGGATAATTCACCCCTCCACTTT
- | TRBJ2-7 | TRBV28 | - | CASSPPRDPTTIEQYF | TGTGCCAGCAGTCCCCCCCGGGACCCAACTACGATAGAGCAGTACTTC
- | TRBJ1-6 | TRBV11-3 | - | CASSRGPRNSPLHF | TGTGCCAGCAGCCGGGGACCGCGGAATTCACCCCTCCACTTT
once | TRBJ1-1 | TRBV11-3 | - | CASRRDGGNTEAFF | TGTGCCAGCAGAAGGGACGGGGGCAACACTGAAGCTTTCTTT
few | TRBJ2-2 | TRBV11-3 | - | CASSLNTVSPVVGELFF | TGTGCCAGCAGCTTGAATACAGTTTCTCCTGTGGTCGGGGAGCTGTTTTTT
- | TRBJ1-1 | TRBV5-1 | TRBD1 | CASSPGGEWETEAFF | TGCGCCAGCAGCCCAGGGGGGGAGTGGGAAACTGAAGCTTTCTTT
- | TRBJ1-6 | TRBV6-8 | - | CASGGQSSYNSPLHF | TGTGCCAGCGGGGGGCAGAGCTCCTATAATTCACCCCTCCACTTT
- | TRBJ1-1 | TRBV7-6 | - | CASSWARESGTEAFF | TGTGCCAGCAGCTGGGCCAGGGAATCAGGCACTGAAGCTTTCTTT
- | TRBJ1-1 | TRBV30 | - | CAWSIGWDTEAFF | TGTGCCTGGAGTATTGGGTGGGACACTGAAGCTTTCTTT
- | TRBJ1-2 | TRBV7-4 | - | CASSLGRLGYGYTF | TGTGCCAGCAGCCTGGGACGGCTGGGCTATGGCTACACCTTC
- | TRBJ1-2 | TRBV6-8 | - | CASSPVQAGGYTF | TGTGCCAGCAGTCCCGTTCAGGCGGGGGGCTACACCTTC
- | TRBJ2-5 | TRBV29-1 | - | CSVEREAGGETQYF | TGCAGCGTTGAACGGGAGGCAGGGGGGGAGACCCAGTACTTC
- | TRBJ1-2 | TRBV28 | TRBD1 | CASSRDGTVHGYTF | TGTGCCAGCAGTCGGGACGGGACAGTTCATGGCTACACCTTC
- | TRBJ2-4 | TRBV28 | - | CASSPTAGIQYF | TGTGCCAGCAGCCCGACAGCGGGCATTCAGTACTTC
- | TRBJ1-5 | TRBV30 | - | CAWSTPGGAPRPQHF | TGTGCCTGGAGTACCCCGGGGGGGGCCCCTCGACCCCAGCATTTT
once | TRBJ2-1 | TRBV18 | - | CASSSDTRFNEQFF | TGTGCCAGCTCATCCGACACCCGGTTCAATGAGCAGTTCTTC
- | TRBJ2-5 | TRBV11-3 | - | CASSLVLTGPQETQYF | TGTGCCAGCAGCTTAGTCCTCACAGGGCCTCAAGAGACCCAGTACTTC
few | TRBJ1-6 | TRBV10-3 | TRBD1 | CAISERGGGGASPLHF | TGTGCCATCAGTGAGAGGGGCGGAGGGGGCGCTTCACCCCTCCACTTT
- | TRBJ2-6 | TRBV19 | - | CASSEGMLVRANVLTF | TGTGCCAGTAGTGAGGGCATGTTAGTAAGGGCCAACGTCCTGACTTTC
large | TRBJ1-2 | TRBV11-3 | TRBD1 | CASSLEFLGQGKSGYTF | TGTGCCAGCAGCTTGGAATTTTTAGGACAGGGAAAGTCTGGCTACACCTTC
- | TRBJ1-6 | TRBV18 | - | CASSPAGSSYNSPLHF | TGTGCCAGCTCACCAGCGGGTAGCTCCTATAATTCACCCCTCCACTTT
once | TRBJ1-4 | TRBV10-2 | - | CASSPDRVGEKLFF | TGCGCCAGCAGCCCAGACCGGGTGGGGGAAAAACTGTTTTTT
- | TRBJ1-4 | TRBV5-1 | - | CASSYQGIREKLFF | TGCGCCAGCAGCTACCAGGGGATTAGGGAAAAACTGTTTTTT
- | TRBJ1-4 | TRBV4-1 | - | CASSPGFQATNEKLFF | TGCGCCAGCAGCCCCGGGTTTCAGGCGACTAATGAAAAACTGTTTTTT
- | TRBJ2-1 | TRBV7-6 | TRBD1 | CASSLRQGDIDEQFF | TGTGCCAGCAGCCTCCGACAGGGGGATATCGATGAGCAGTTCTTC
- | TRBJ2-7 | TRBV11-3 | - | CASSLSDSFTYEQYF | TGTGCCAGCAGCTTATCTGACAGCTTCACCTACGAGCAGTACTTC
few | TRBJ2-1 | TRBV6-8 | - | CASRGTRNEQFF | TGTGCCAGCAGAGGGACCAGGAATGAGCAGTTCTTC
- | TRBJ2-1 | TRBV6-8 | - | CASSSFGQSQNEQFF | TGTGCCAGCAGTTCCTTCGGACAGAGTCAAAATGAGCAGTTCTTC